This T cell receptor beta chain was found in a study of T-cell memory formation after mild COVID-19. In the study overall: The TCR clusters were mostly specific to one donor.

Study-level findings and limits: Shrinking CD4+ clones resided mostly in CM and EM, and CD8+ ones in EMRA. Clones that shrank (day 15 to 85) were balanced CD4/CD8, whereas later expanders leaned CD4+. Still unconfirmed is whether the second-wave clones peaking on day 37 recognized SARS-CoV-2.

This CDR3 has 17 residues. Germline values: CDR1 KGHDR, CDR2 SFDVKD. V was pared by 5 bases and J by 4 bases, with 14 bases of the junction left unmatched. This clonotype appeared a few times. The target antigen is unknown. Using its own MiXCR run on the 5' RACE reads, TCRdb lists one record per CDR3 protein. The sample lists around 210,000 distinct CDR3 sequences; 9.5% were seen once. The sequenced material came from PBMCs or a T cell subset sorted from them (not recorded which). The source of this sequence is a man between 18 and 35 years old who had mild COVID-19 (a few samples of this study predate the infection). Cell type and time point are not known. The rearrangement joins TRBV24-1 to TRBJ2-5, with 8 bases lining up with TRBD1. CDR3 residues: CATSARDRKIGGETQYF. CDR3 sequence (DNA): TGTGCCACCAGTGCCCGGGACAGGAAAATTGGGGGAGAGACCCAGTACTTC.